The 17 T cell receptor beta chains reported below all come from one sample, sequenced in a study of blood T cell repertoires in COVID-19. Repertoires were generated with immunoSEQ multiplex PCR, while TCRdb's copy carries only in-frame clones and drops some. The sample includes approximately 92,000 clones, 70% to 90% of them seen just once. Sequencing was performed on peripheral blood. Receptors were obtained from a man between 60 and 75 years old with acute or convalescent COVID-19.

The chain carries TRBV30 and TRBJ1-2; D remains ambiguous. The V end lost 0 bases, the J end lost 4 bases, and 12 bases lay between the germline ends. The V gene's germline CDR1 is GTSNPN and CDR2 SVGIG (reference sequence). This CDR3 spans 14 amino acids. The CDR3 DNA sequence: TGTGCCTGGAGTGTAAGGCCTAGCCTCTATGGCTACACCTTC. Its translation is CAWSVRPSLYGYTF. The full variable domain, in which reference TRBV30 and TRBJ1-2 provide the parts outside the CDR3, is SQTIHQWPATLVQPVGSPLSLECTVEGTSNPNLYWYRQAAGRGLQLLFYSVGIGQISSEVPQNLSASRPQDRQFILSSKKLLLSDSGFYLCAWSVRPSLYGYTFGSGTRLTVV.

CDR3 residues: CASSFQGVGNTIYF. The CDR3 nucleotides read TGTGCCAGCAGCTTCCAGGGGGTTGGAAACACCATATATTTT. This chain connects TRBV5-6 to TRBJ1-3; TRBD1 agrees at 7 bases. Per germline, CDR1 SGHDT and CDR2 YYEEEE. The CDR3 is made up of 14 amino acids. With V trimmed by 2 bases and J by 3 bases, 2 bases remained unmatched.

The CDR3 region has the DNA TGCAGCGTGAGACAGGAAGCCAATTCACCCCTCCACTTT. Its protein product is CSVRQEANSPLHF. The chain carries TRBV29-1 and TRBJ1-6, with D possibly being TRBD1 (6 bases). The V gene's germline CDR1 is SQVTM and CDR2 ANQGSEA. CDR3 length equals 13 residues. V was trimmed by 6 bases and J by 7 bases, leaving 13 bases between them.

This chain joins TRBV23-1 and TRBJ1-1, with D unclear. TRBV23-1 is flagged as an ORF with uncertain function. V dropped 0 bases and J dropped 1 base, with 15 bases sitting between them. The CDR3 has 17 amino acids. The CDR3 reads CASSQSTLRCANTEAFF. CDR3 coding DNA: TGCGCCAGCAGTCAATCAACCCTTAGATGTGCGAACACTGAAGCTTTCTTT.

The rearrangement links TRBV28 to TRBJ1-3; no reliable D call. The V end lost 6 bases, the J end lost 0 bases, and 9 bases lay between the germline ends. The germline V gene has CDR1 MDHEN and CDR2 SYDVKM. The CDR3 has 14 amino acids. The CDR3 DNA reads as TGTGCCAGCAGGGAACAGAGCTCTGGAAACACCATATATTTT. It encodes CASREQSSGNTIYF.

The rearrangement joins TRBV3-1 (or the pseudogene TRBV3-2) to TRBJ1-1; TRBD1 matches at 7 bases. V trimming: 4 bases; J trimming: 0 bases; junction bases outside the gene matches: 2. The CDR3 is 14 amino acids. Germline-derived CDR1 and CDR2 are LGHDT and YNNKEL (reference sequence). CDR3 sequence (DNA): TGTGCCAGCAGCCCGGGACAGATGAACACTGAAGCTTTCTTT. The encoded protein is CASSPGQMNTEAFF.

The rearrangement uses TRBV30 and TRBJ2-1; 7 bases are shared with TRBD2. The germline V gene has CDR1 GTSNPN and CDR2 SVGIG (reference sequence). The J segment lost 8 bases and the V segment lost 2 bases, leaving 12 bases of the junction unmatched. This CDR3 contains 15 residues. The CDR3 reads CAWSLAGLSTDEQFF. The CDR3 DNA follows: TGTGCCTGGAGTTTAGCGGGCCTTAGCACCGATGAGCAGTTCTTC.

The genes are TRBV11-2 and TRBJ2-1, with D unresolved. CDR1 is SGHAT, CDR2 FQNNGV, per germline. The CDR3 spans 17 residues. V was shortened by 0 bases and J by 5 bases, with 17 bases between the two germline ends. The CDR3 loop is CASSLDWWAGTNNEQFF. CDR3 DNA sequence: TGTGCCAGCAGCTTAGATTGGTGGGCAGGCACCAACAATGAGCAGTTCTTC.

This clone was seen a few times. The rearrangement joins TRBV12-3 or TRBV12-4 to TRBJ1-4; D not resolved. Trimming took off 6 bases at V and 8 bases at J, with 10 bases between the two ends. CDR3 length: 12 residues. CDR3 in DNA: TGTGCCAGCAGCCCAGGTACAGAAAAACTGTTTTTT. Protein sequence: CASSPGTEKLFF.

The gene calls are TRBV7-9 and TRBJ1-2; unclear D gene. The CDR3 contains 13 residues. Germline CDR1 SEHNR, CDR2 FQNEAQ (reference sequence). V was clipped by 0 bases and J by 5 bases, with 7 bases between them. The CDR3 region is CASSLAEEYGYTF. As DNA, the CDR3 is TGTGCCAGCAGCTTAGCGGAGGAGTATGGCTACACCTTC.

The chain combines TRBV10-3 with TRBJ2-7, with 8 bases lining up with TRBD1. CDR1 is ENHRY, CDR2 SYGVKD, per germline. The ends lost 6 bases at V and 3 bases at J; junction bases unmatched: 10. The CDR3 length is 15 residues. As DNA, the CDR3 is TGTGCCATCAGACCGACAGGGGAATTTGGCTACGAGCAGTACTTC. Amino acids: CAIRPTGEFGYEQYF.

The genes are TRBV4-3 and TRBJ2-3, with 13 bases identical to TRBD2. Germline V gene lookup returns CDR1 LGHNA and CDR2 YSLEER. J gave up 1 base and V 4 bases, and 11 bases lay outside the gene matches. The CDR3 has 19 amino acids. CDR3 in DNA: TGCGCCAGCAGCCTTGCGCGGACTAGCGGGAGCGGGGGCACAGATACGCAGTATTTT. It yields the protein CASSLARTSGSGGTDTQYF.

The rearrangement links TRBV6-5 to TRBJ2-5; 7 bases agree with TRBD1. The CDR3 is 13 residues long. V trimming: 5 bases; J trimming: 4 bases; junction bases outside the gene matches: 4. Germline V gene lookup returns CDR1 MNHEY and CDR2 SVGAGI. This CDR3 reads CASSPTGRETQYF. DNA for the CDR3: TGTGCCAGCAGTCCGACAGGGAGAGAGACCCAGTACTTC.

This clone was detected only a few times. The chain joins TRBV6-2 or TRBV6-3 to TRBJ2-6; 7 nucleotides align to TRBD1. Losses at the gene ends were 5 bases for V and 0 bases for J; bases not matched to a gene: 13. This CDR3 contains 19 residues. The germline CDR1 and CDR2 sequences are MNHEY and SVGEGT. This chain's CDR3 is CASSGDPGQSLSGANVLTF. The CDR3 DNA follows: TGTGCCAGCAGTGGGGACCCGGGACAGTCCCTCTCTGGGGCCAACGTCCTGACTTTC.

This sequence joins TRBV6-6 and TRBJ1-2; 10 bases match TRBD1. The CDR3 sequence is 15 residues long. Trimming took 6 bases from V and 6 from J; bases not matched to a gene: 10. The germline V gene has CDR1 MNHNY and CDR2 SVGAGI (reference sequence). In DNA, the CDR3 is TGTGCCAGCAGCCACCGGGACAGGGGCGGGGATGGCTACACCTTC. It specifies CASSHRDRGGDGYTF.

The gene calls are TRBV19 and TRBJ1-5; TRBD1 aligns across 7 bases. Losses at the gene ends were 8 bases for V and 5 bases for J; bases not matched to a gene: 6. The CDR3 is 13 residues long. CDR1 is LNHDA, CDR2 SQIVND, per germline (reference sequence). CDR3 amino acids: CASSGGLDQPQHF. CDR3 coding DNA: TGTGCCAGTTCAGGGGGTTTGGATCAGCCCCAGCATTTT.

The chain employs TRBV5-4 and TRBJ2-2; no clear D. The CDR3 sequence is 14 residues long. V lost 4 bases, J lost 4 bases, and 11 bases lay in between. Germline lookup yields CDR1 SGHNT and CDR2 YYREEE (reference sequence). DNA of the CDR3: TGTGCCAGCAGCGCGCCCCTTGGCACCGGGGAGCTGTTTTTT. Its translation: CASSAPLGTGELFF.